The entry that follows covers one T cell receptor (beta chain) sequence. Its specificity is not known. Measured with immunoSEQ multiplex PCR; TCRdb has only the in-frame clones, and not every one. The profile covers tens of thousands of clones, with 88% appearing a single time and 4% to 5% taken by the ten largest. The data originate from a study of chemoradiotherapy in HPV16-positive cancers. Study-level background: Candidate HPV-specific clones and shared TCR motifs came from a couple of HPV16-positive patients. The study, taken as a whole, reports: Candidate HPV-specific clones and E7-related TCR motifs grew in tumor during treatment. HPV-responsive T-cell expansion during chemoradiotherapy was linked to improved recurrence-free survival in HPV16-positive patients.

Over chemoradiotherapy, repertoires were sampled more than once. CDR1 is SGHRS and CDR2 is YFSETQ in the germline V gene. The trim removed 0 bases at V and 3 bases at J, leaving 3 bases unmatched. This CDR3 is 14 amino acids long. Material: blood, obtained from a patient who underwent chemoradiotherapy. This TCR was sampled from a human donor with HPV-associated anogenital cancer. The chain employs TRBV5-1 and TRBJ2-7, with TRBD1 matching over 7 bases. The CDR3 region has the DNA TGCGCCAGCAGCTTGGATTCAGGGGGCTACGAGCAGTACTTC. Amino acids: CASSLDSGGYEQYF.